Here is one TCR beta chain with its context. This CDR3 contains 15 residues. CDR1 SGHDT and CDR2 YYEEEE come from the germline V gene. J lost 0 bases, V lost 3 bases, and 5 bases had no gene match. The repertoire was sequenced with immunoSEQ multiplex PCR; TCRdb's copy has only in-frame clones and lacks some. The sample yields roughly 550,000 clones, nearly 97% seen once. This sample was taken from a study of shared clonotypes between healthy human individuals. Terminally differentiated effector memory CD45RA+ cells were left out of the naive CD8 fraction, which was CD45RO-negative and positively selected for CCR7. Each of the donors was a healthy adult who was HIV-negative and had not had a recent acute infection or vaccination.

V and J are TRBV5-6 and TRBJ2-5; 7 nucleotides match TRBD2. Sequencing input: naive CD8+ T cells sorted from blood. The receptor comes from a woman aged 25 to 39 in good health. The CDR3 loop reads CASSSMGGDQETQYF. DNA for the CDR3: TGTGCCAGCAGCTCCATGGGAGGGGACCAAGAGACCCAGTACTTC. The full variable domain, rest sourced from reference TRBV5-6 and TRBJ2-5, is DAGVTQSPTHLIKTRGQQVTLRCSPKSGHDTVSWYQQALGQGPQFIFQYYEEEERQRGNFPDRFSGHQFPNYSSELNVNALLLGDSALYLCASSSMGGDQETQYFGPGTRLLVL.